A selection of T cell receptor beta chains follows, all from one sample in a study of T-cell reconstitution after alpha-beta-depleted transplantation in children. MiXCR, applied by TCRdb to the PCR reads, yields one record per CDR3 protein. This table has about 190,000 distinct CDR3 sequences, around 6.8% appearing once. The source was PBMCs from the stem cell graft donor, collected from the stem cell graft. These receptor sequences come from a human donor who donated a stem cell graft to a child with Wiskott-Aldrich syndrome. Each CDR3 is given with its conserved first and last residue. A D gene is named only where the DNA matches it firmly. The size field is filled for only some rows; it gives once, few, many or a size class.

J: TRBJ2-1; D: TRBD2; V: TRBV18; size: few; DNA: TGTGCCAGCTCCCTCGGGACTAGCACTTACAATGAGCAGTTCTTC; CDR3: CASSLGTSTYNEQFF
J: TRBJ2-1; D: TRBD2; V: TRBV3-1; size: many; DNA: TGTGCCAGCAGTTTACGCACCGGGAGGGCAACCAATGAGCAGTTCTTC; CDR3: CASSLRTGRATNEQFF
J: TRBJ1-2; D: NA; V: TRBV5-1; size: many; DNA: TGCGCCAGCAGCTTGGGAAGCCCGAAAAGATATGGCTACACCTTC; CDR3: CASSLGSPKRYGYTF
J: TRBJ2-3; D: TRBD1; V: TRBV5-6; size: few; DNA: TGTGCCAGCAGCTTGGAGTGGCAGGGGGTTGCAGATACGCAGTATTTT; CDR3: CASSLEWQGVADTQYF
J: TRBJ2-1; D: NA; V: TRBV2; size: many; DNA: TGTGCCAGCAGTGAAACCGGGACATTCGAGCAGTTCTTC; CDR3: CASSETGTFEQFF
J: TRBJ2-7; D: NA; V: TRBV10-1; size: many; DNA: TGCGCCAGCAGTGCCGTCGGGAATTCGGGCGAGCAGTACTTC; CDR3: CASSAVGNSGEQYF
J: TRBJ2-3; D: NA; V: TRBV20-1; size: few; DNA: TGCAGTGCAGTCCCGATGAAGGGCACAGATACGCAGTATTTT; CDR3: CSAVPMKGTDTQYF
J: TRBJ1-1; D: NA; V: TRBV19; size: many; DNA: TGTGCCAGTACCCAGGACAGTGAAGCTTTCTTT; CDR3: CASTQDSEAFF
J: TRBJ2-5; D: NA; V: TRBV5-1; size: many; DNA: TGCGCCAGCAGCTTGATGGAGCAAGAGACCCAGTACTTC; CDR3: CASSLMEQETQYF
J: TRBJ2-2; D: NA; V: TRBV18; size: many; DNA: TGTGCCAGCTCAACCCAAGACATAACCGGGGAGCTGTTTTTT; CDR3: CASSTQDITGELFF
J: TRBJ1-1; D: NA; V: TRBV20-1; size: many; DNA: TGCAGTGCTAGACCGATAGGGGGGACCACTGAAGCTTTCTTT; CDR3: CSARPIGGTTEAFF
J: TRBJ1-2; D: NA; V: TRBV5-1; size: many; DNA: TGCGCCAGCAGCTCGATCGGGGTATACTATGGCTACACCTTC; CDR3: CASSSIGVYYGYTF
J: TRBJ2-2; D: NA; V: TRBV29-1; size: many; DNA: TGCAGCGTTGTCAGGGTACCCGGGGAGCTGTTTTTT; CDR3: CSVVRVPGELFF
J: TRBJ1-2; D: NA; V: TRBV11-2; size: NA; DNA: TGTGCCAGCAGCTTAGATTTCGGACGGCTGGGTGGCGGCTACACCTTC; CDR3: CASSLDFGRLGGGYTF
J: TRBJ2-3; D: NA; V: TRBV7-9; size: many; DNA: TGTGCCAGCAGCTCCCCTCAGGGGAGAGATACGCAGTATTTT; CDR3: CASSSPQGRDTQYF
J: TRBJ2-2; D: NA; V: TRBV5-1; size: NA; DNA: TGCGCCAGCAGCCTGACAGGATCGAACACCGGGGAGCTGTTTTTT; CDR3: CASSLTGSNTGELFF
J: TRBJ2-1; D: NA; V: TRBV5-1; size: many; DNA: TGCGCCAGCAGCTTGGGGTCTACGAATGAGCAGTTCTTC; CDR3: CASSLGSTNEQFF
J: TRBJ1-4; D: TRBD1; V: TRBV29-1; size: many; DNA: TGCAGCGTTGGGGGACAGGGGGTGGGAGAAAAACTGTTTTTT; CDR3: CSVGGQGVGEKLFF
J: TRBJ1-6; D: TRBD1; V: TRBV19; size: NA; DNA: TGTGCCAGTACCCGGACAGGGAGGCATTCACCCCTCCACTTT; CDR3: CASTRTGRHSPLHF
J: TRBJ2-7; D: NA; V: TRBV5-1; size: NA; DNA: TGCGCCAGCAGCTGGGTGACGGGGACCAGCTCCTACGAGCAGTACTTC; CDR3: CASSWVTGTSSYEQYF
J: TRBJ2-1; D: NA; V: TRBV10-3; size: NA; DNA: TGTGCCATCGGGAGGAGGGATGAGCAGTTCTTC; CDR3: CAIGRRDEQFF
J: TRBJ2-2; D: NA; V: TRBV7-9; size: few; DNA: TGTGCCAGCAGCAACTTCCAGGCGCTTAGCTACACCGGGGAGCTGTTTTTT; CDR3: CASSNFQALSYTGELFF
J: TRBJ1-2; D: TRBD1; V: TRBV29-1; size: NA; DNA: TGCAGCGTTACCACAGGGGGCGCGGATGGCTACACCTTC; CDR3: CSVTTGGADGYTF
J: TRBJ1-4; D: NA; V: TRBV5-5; size: few; DNA: TGTGCCAGCAGCTTGGCGAGCGGGCGCGGTGAAAAACTGTTTTTT; CDR3: CASSLASGRGEKLFF
J: TRBJ2-3; D: NA; V: TRBV4-1; size: many; DNA: TGCGCCAGCAGCCAGGGGGGAATGTGGGGGGGCGCGGATACGCAGTATTTT; CDR3: CASSQGGMWGGADTQYF
J: TRBJ1-6; D: TRBD1; V: TRBV27; size: NA; DNA: TGTGCCAGCAGTAATACAGGGGACTCACCCCTCCACTTT; CDR3: CASSNTGDSPLHF
J: TRBJ2-1; D: NA; V: TRBV10-1; size: many; DNA: TGCGCCAGCAGCCCCCAGATGGACAATGAGCAGTTCTTC; CDR3: CASSPQMDNEQFF
J: TRBJ1-2; D: TRBD1; V: TRBV6-5; size: many; DNA: TGTGCCAGCAGTTCAGAAGGGGGCGCGTACTATGGCTACACCTTC; CDR3: CASSSEGGAYYGYTF
J: TRBJ2-1; D: NA; V: TRBV5-4; size: many; DNA: TGTGCCAGCAGCTTGAAGACAGGCTGGCATGAGCAGTTCTTC; CDR3: CASSLKTGWHEQFF
J: TRBJ2-2; D: TRBD1; V: TRBV5-1; size: NA; DNA: TGCGCCAGCAGCTGGAGTGCAGGGGGGAACACCGGGGAGCTGTTTTTT; CDR3: CASSWSAGGNTGELFF
J: TRBJ1-1; D: NA; V: TRBV5-1; size: NA; DNA: TGCGCCAGCAGCGTATGGACAGCCTTAAACACTGAAGCTTTCTTT; CDR3: CASSVWTALNTEAFF
J: TRBJ2-5; D: NA; V: TRBV6-1; size: NA; DNA: TGTGCCAGAGAAGGGGAGTTGCGGGGAGAGACCCAGTACTTC; CDR3: CAREGELRGETQYF
J: TRBJ2-7; D: TRBD1; V: TRBV7-2; size: many; DNA: TGTGCCAGCAGCTTAGAAGGACAGGAGTACTACGAGCAGTACTTC; CDR3: CASSLEGQEYYEQYF